This T cell receptor (beta chain) was sequenced for a study of blood T cell repertoires in COVID-19. Study in general: Both acute and convalescent COVID-19 samples were obtained from the United States, Italy and Spain. PBMCs, B-cell-depleted T cells, or T cells were the source of the cDNA or gDNA that made up the material.

In the original workflow: Quantification of nucleated cells was approximated via reference gene primer amplification. Sequencing used immunoSEQ multiplex PCR; TCRdb keeps in-frame clones, though not all of them. V and J calls plus clone size are reproduced from that table; the DNA served to infer D and trimming. The sample lists roughly 200,000 clones, 87% seen once, with approximately 12% in the top ten. Germline V gene data show CDR1 as SGHAT and CDR2 as FQNNGV. V lost 3 bases and J lost 6; bases outside the gene matches: 0. The CDR3 loop spans 12 amino acids. This TCR was recovered from a woman aged 18-29 years who had recovered from COVID-19. Source material: peripheral blood. The chain uses TRBV11-2 and TRBJ2-3; 7 positions match TRBD1. Here the CDR3 reads CASSLDRDTQYF. DNA of the CDR3: TGTGCCAGCAGCTTGGACAGGGATACGCAGTATTTT.